The clone carrying this T cell receptor (beta chain) turned up a few times. A read error may produce the germline difference seen at one junction end. CDR1 is SGHRS, CDR2 YFSETQ, per germline. The CDR3 sequence is 12 residues long. These data originate in a study of CDR3 diversity in severe acne. MiXCR was run by TCRdb on the PCR reads, yielding one entry per CDR3 protein. The repertoire includes fewer than 100,000 distinct CDR3 sequences, 50% to 65% of them detected once, and 14% sits in the top ten. Material: blood. V is TRBV5-1 and J is TRBJ2-1, with a weak D call TRBD2 (5 bases). The receptor was derived from a male donor in good health, without acne. DNA of the CDR3: TGCGCCAGCAACACTTCTAGCAATCAGCAGTTCTTC. Protein: CASNTSSNQQFF. The full variable domain, with the rest looked up from reference TRBV5-1 and TRBJ2-1, is KAGVTQTPRYLIKTRGQQVTLSCSPISGHRSVSWYQQTPGQGLQFLFEYFSETQRNKGNFPGRFSGRQFSNSRSEMNVSTLELGDSALYLCASNTSSNQQFFGPGTRLTVL.